What follows are 10 T cell receptor beta chains derived from one specimen sequenced in a study of blood T cells in healthy people across ages. With a J-beta primer mix and a sample-barcoded 5' primer, a second PCR ran 7 to 11 cycles. In TCRdb, the 5' RACE reads were re-called with MiXCR into one record per CDR3 protein. The profile shows 700,000 or so distinct CDR3 sequences, around 43% of them singletons. The sample comprised blood. These TCRs come from a man older than 75 in good health.

The V gene is TRBV11-2, the J gene TRBJ2-4; the D call may be TRBD1 or TRBD2 (5 bases each). Per germline, CDR1 SGHAT and CDR2 FQNNGV. The CDR3 has 13 amino acids. V gave up 5 bases and J gave up 8 bases, with 13 bases separating them. The CDR3 region has the DNA TGTGCCAGCAGCAGGGACCCGTGGGACATTCAGTACTTC. Its protein is CASSRDPWDIQYF.

This clonotype was recorded a few times. The chain recombines TRBV4-1 with TRBJ2-7; D is possibly TRBD2 (6 bases). V lost 2 bases to trimming and J lost 0 bases, with 11 bases between them. This CDR3 spans 15 amino acids. The germline gives CDR1 MGHRA, CDR2 YSYEKL. CDR3 protein: CASSQSTRFSYEQYF. In DNA, the CDR3 is TGCGCCAGCAGCCAATCGACTAGGTTCTCCTACGAGCAGTACTTC.

The rearrangement uses TRBV11-2 and TRBJ2-7, with D hard to call. The CDR3 contains 17 residues. From germline, CDR1 is SGHAT and CDR2 FQNNGV. The V end was cut by 2 bases, the J end by 2 bases, with 19 bases between. CDR3 in DNA: TGTGCCAGCAGCTTAAGTCTCACTCAGTATGAAGCCTACGAGCAGTACTTC. Translating gives CASSLSLTQYEAYEQYF.

This clonotype has more than one count but fewer than ten. The junction departs from the called germline gene at one end, perhaps through a read error. This sequence joins TRBV6-2 or TRBV6-3 and TRBJ2-4; 7 nucleotides agree with TRBD1. The CDR3 sequence is 14 residues long. Germline V CDR1 and CDR2: MNHEY, SVGEGT. The CDR3, as DNA: TGTGCCACCAGAAGAGAGGGGGCCAAAAACATTCAGTATTTC. It translates to CATRREGAKNIQYF.

This clonotype was counted at least ten times. This sequence joins TRBV4-1 and TRBJ2-1; 12 bases line up with TRBD2. With V trimmed by 3 bases and J by 7 bases, 19 bases remained unmatched. Germline values: CDR1 MGHRA, CDR2 YSYEKL. This CDR3 is built from 20 residues. CDR3 DNA sequence: TGCGCCAGCAGCCACCATGGCAGATTTTCACCTAGCGGGAGGGATAATGAGCAGTTCTTC. Translating gives CASSHHGRFSPSGRDNEQFF.

In nucleotides, the CDR3 is TGTGCCAGCGGTCAAGCCCTTAATCAGCCCCAGCATTTT. Protein product: CASGQALNQPQHF. The rearrangement joins TRBV7-2 to TRBJ1-5; D is unresolved. With 8 bases removed from V and 4 bases from J, the gap between germline ends came to 12 bases. CDR1 SGHTA and CDR2 FQGNSA come from the germline V gene. The CDR3 is 13 amino acids.

This chain uses TRBV4-2 with TRBJ2-7; 7 nucleotides match TRBD1. V lost 0 bases to trimming and J lost 0 bases; unmatched junction nucleotides: 2. Looked up from germline, CDR1 is LGHNA and CDR2 is YNFKEQ. CDR3 length: 15 amino acids. The CDR3 region has the DNA TGTGCCAGCAGCCAAGAGCCAGGGGGCTCCTACGAGCAGTACTTC. Its protein product is CASSQEPGGSYEQYF.

This clonotype was seen at least ten times. With a much larger clone just one base away, this may be a read error. The gene calls are TRBV7-9 and TRBJ2-5; D is uncertain. Germline V gene data show CDR1 as SEHNR and CDR2 as FQNEAQ (reference sequence). This CDR3 region has 14 residues. CDR3 residues: CASSVALAQETQYF. Written as DNA, the CDR3 is TGTGCCAGCAGCGTAGCCCTCGCACAAGAGACCCAGTACTTC.

The J gene is TRBJ2-1, the V gene TRBV28; D call uncertain. The V gene lost 1 base and the J gene lost 8 bases, with 18 bases spanning the gap. The CDR3 covers 16 residues. CDR1 MDHEN and CDR2 SYDVKM come from the germline V gene. The CDR3 loop reads CASSLFSPGAWDEQFF. The CDR3 DNA sequence: TGTGCCAGCAGTTTATTTTCCCCAGGAGCCTGGGATGAGCAGTTCTTC.

This clonotype has a handful of counts. This chain uses TRBV20-1 with TRBJ1-1; weak D call: TRBD1 (5 bases). This CDR3 comprises 8 residues. Germline CDR1 and CDR2: DFQATT and SNEGSKA (reference sequence). CDR3 protein: CSGGGAFF. Here the CDR3 DNA reads TGCAGCGGGGGGGGAGCTTTCTTT.